The following is a T cell receptor (beta chain) sequence with its context. Its antigen is undetermined. This entry belongs to a study of T cell responses to AZD1222 COVID-19 vaccine. Regarding the study as a whole: It was only after the peak T cell response that any repertoires were sampled.

Germline CDR1 and CDR2: LGHDT and YNNKEL (reference sequence). The CDR3 is made up of 12 amino acids. Trimming stripped 2 bases from V and 10 bases from J, with 9 bases between. Profiled with immunoSEQ multiplex PCR; TCRdb holds only in-frame clones, not every one. Of some 160,000 clones in the sample, 70% to 90% were seen once. The chain joins TRBV3-1 (or the pseudogene TRBV3-2) to TRBJ2-1, with D unresolved. The sequencing used peripheral blood, collected 28 days after the second AZD1222 dose. The sequence came from an adult who received the AZD1222 COVID-19 vaccine. The CDR3 DNA is TGTGCCAGCAGCCAAATGGGTATAGAGCAGTTCTTC. It encodes CASSQMGIEQFF.